These 7 T cell receptor beta chains share one sample of origin, sequenced in a study of CXCR3-negative and CXCR3-positive naive CD8 T cells. The method, 5' RACE with UMI labels, was used to prepare the TRB cDNA libraries. From its re-call of the 5' RACE reads, TCRdb lists each CDR3 protein once, without DNA. The specimen's table records tens of thousands of distinct CDR3 sequences. The sequencing sample was made of naive CXCR3- CD8+ T cells from blood. Subset of the sample: CD45RO-CCR7+CD27+CD95- naive CD8+ T cells lacking CXCR3 (TNR3-). The origin of the receptors is a human donor in good health. Some clones in this sample may be carry-over from other donors' samples.

This rearrangement joins TRBV11-2 to TRBJ2-7; as DNA is missing, the TRBD2 call by TCRdb cannot be tested. This CDR3 region has 15 residues. Germline loops: CDR1 SGHAT, CDR2 FQNNGV. CDR3 residues: CASILAGGNRYEQYF.

The rearrangement joins TRBV12-3 or TRBV12-4 to TRBJ1-1. This CDR3 contains 12 residues. CDR3 in amino acids: CASSLGSPEAFF.

The CDR3 sequence: CAISEPTGSGGEKLFF. The chain carries TRBV10-3 and TRBJ1-4; TCRdb designates TRBD1, a call that cannot be tested without DNA. CDR1 ENHRY and CDR2 SYGVKD come from the germline V gene. The CDR3 covers 16 residues.

This sequence joins TRBV12-3 or TRBV12-4 and TRBJ2-3; the TCRdb call, TRBD1, lacks DNA for checking. This CDR3 is 13 amino acids long. CDR3 sequence reads: CASSLSGADTQYF.

V and J are TRBV29-1 and TRBJ2-5; absent DNA, TCRdb's TRBD2 call cannot be checked. CDR3 length: 14 residues. CDR1 is SQVTM and CDR2 is ANQGSEA in the germline V gene. This CDR3 is CSVEGASGIETQYF.

This sequence joins TRBV9 and TRBJ1-1; the D call from TCRdb, TRBD1, cannot be confirmed without DNA. The CDR3 length is 14 residues. The germline gives CDR1 SGDLS, CDR2 YYNGEE. CDR3 residues: CASSEGTGDTEAFF. The whole variable domain, remainder taken from reference TRBV9 and TRBJ1-1, is DSGVTQTPKHLITATGQRVTLRCSPRSGDLSVYWYQQSLDQGLQFLIQYYNGEERAKGNILERFSAQQFPDLHSELNLSSLELGDSALYFCASSEGTGDTEAFFGQGTRLTVV.

The V call is TRBV28, the J call TRBJ2-3. CDR3 length: 12 amino acids. Germline CDR1 MDHEN, CDR2 SYDVKM. CDR3 region: CASSRGSDTQYF. The entire variable domain, with the rest obtained from reference TRBV28 and TRBJ2-3, is as follows: DVKVTQSSRYLVKRTGEKVFLECVQDMDHENMFWYRQDPGLGLRLIYFSYDVKMKEKGDIPEGYSVSREKKERFSLILESASTNQTSMYLCASSRGSDTQYFGPGTRLTVL.